The clone carrying this TCR beta chain was recorded a few times. The target antigen is unknown. CDR3 length equals 15 residues. With 6 bases removed from V and 0 bases from J, the gap between germline ends came to 14 bases. CDR1 LNHDA and CDR2 SQIVND come from the germline V gene (reference sequence). These data originate in a study of cytomegalovirus exposure and HLA in healthy donors. Study-wide background: T cells numbering about 179 million yielded 117 million unique TCR beta sequences in an earlier analysis.

The PCR contained 60 Vbeta and 13 Jbeta primers. Some clones are missing from TCRdb's copy, which holds only in-frame ones; the method was immunoSEQ multiplex PCR. Of 100,000 to 150,000 clones in the sample, about three quarters were seen once. Whole-study findings and limits: The study listed some 160 cytomegalovirus-associated TCR beta chains. Among CMV-associated TCR beta chains, most appeared HLA-restricted in a later analysis.

This sequence joins TRBV19 and TRBJ1-1; D perhaps matches TRBD1 (6 bases). The sample consisted of PBMCs. The receptor was isolated from a man in his fifties or sixties in good health and CMV-seronegative. In DNA form, the CDR3 reads TGTGCCAGTAGCCCTACCCGACAGGTGAACACTGAAGCTTTCTTT. It codes for CASSPTRQVNTEAFF.